This is a list of T cell receptor beta chains from one sample in a study of cytomegalovirus exposure and HLA in healthy donors. TCRdb's copy holds only in-frame clones and misses some; the assay was immunoSEQ multiplex PCR. The data show about 150,000 clones, with 60% to 85% seen just once and roughly 4% held by the top ten. The sequenced material came from PBMCs. Receptors originate from a woman in her forties in good health and CMV-seronegative. Both conserved end residues are part of each CDR3. Fields, in order: J gene, CDR3 length, clone size, V gene, D gene, CDR3 protein, CDR3 DNA. The D gene is left open where the match is weak. Not all rows give a size; the values are once, few, many and, for expanded clones, a class.

TRBJ2-4	11	NA	TRBV27	NA	CASRYGEIQYF	TGTGCCAGCAGGTACGGGGAGATTCAGTACTTC
TRBJ2-7	18	NA	TRBV18	TRBD1	CASSPFAPGTAASYEQYF	TGTGCCAGCTCACCATTCGCCCCAGGGACAGCGGCCAGCTACGAGCAGTACTTC
TRBJ2-3	16	NA	TRBV4-2	TRBD2	CASSPRTSGRADTQYF	TGTGCCAGCAGCCCCCGGACTAGCGGGAGGGCAGATACGCAGTATTTT
TRBJ2-4	18	NA	TRBV5-8	TRBD1	CASSLGTEIFLAKNIQYF	TGTGCCAGCAGCTTAGGGACAGAGATTTTCCTAGCCAAAAACATTCAGTACTTC
TRBJ2-7	11	NA	TRBV5-4	NA	CASSGRAEQYF	TGTGCCAGCAGCGGGCGGGCCGAGCAGTACTTC
TRBJ1-5	15	NA	TRBV28	NA	CASSVWGGSNQPQHF	TGTGCCAGCAGTGTATGGGGAGGAAGCAATCAGCCCCAGCATTTT
TRBJ2-7	14	NA	TRBV6-5	TRBD2	CASRPPGLGYEQYF	TGTGCCAGCAGGCCGCCGGGACTAGGTTACGAGCAGTACTTC
TRBJ2-6	14	once	TRBV5-1	NA	CASSEGDGANVLTF	TGCGCCAGCAGCGAGGGAGACGGGGCCAACGTCCTGACTTTC
TRBJ2-1	15	NA	TRBV5-8	NA	CASSFTASSYNEQFF	TGTGCCAGCAGCTTCACAGCTTCCTCCTACAATGAGCAGTTCTTC
TRBJ1-5	16	few	TRBV4-2	NA	CASSQVGGPTAQPQHF	TGTGCCAGCAGCCAAGTTGGAGGTCCAACCGCCCAGCCCCAGCATTTT
TRBJ1-2	11	once	TRBV6-5	NA	CASFSNYGYTF	TGTGCCAGCTTTAGTAACTATGGCTACACCTTC
TRBJ2-2	18	NA	TRBV7-9	TRBD1	CASGPPGTGLVGTGELFF	TGTGCCAGCGGACCCCCAGGGACAGGGTTAGTAGGCACCGGGGAGCTGTTTTTT
TRBJ2-3	16	few	TRBV6-6	TRBD2	CASSATLAESTDTQYF	TGTGCCAGCAGTGCCACACTAGCGGAGAGCACAGATACGCAGTATTTT
TRBJ1-4	14	NA	TRBV10-2	TRBD1	CASSGQGIYEKLFF	TGCGCCAGCAGTGGACAGGGGATATATGAAAAACTGTTTTTT
TRBJ2-1	15	few	TRBV5-1	TRBD2	CASSSIIAGSNEQFF	TGCGCCAGCAGCTCTATAATAGCGGGAAGCAATGAGCAGTTCTTC
TRBJ1-1	11	NA	TRBV7-9	NA	CASGPDTEAFF	TGTGCCAGCGGTCCAGACACTGAAGCTTTCTTT
TRBJ2-7	17	NA	TRBV19	TRBD1	CARPHRQGARKEYEQYF	TGTGCCAGGCCTCACCGACAGGGGGCCCGTAAGGAATACGAGCAGTACTTC
TRBJ1-1	12	NA	TRBV6-4	NA	CASSTTSGKAFF	TGTGCCAGCTCAACGACATCAGGGAAGGCTTTCTTT
TRBJ2-1	16	NA	TRBV4-2	TRBD1	CASSQGQLGTDNEQFF	TGTGCCAGCAGCCAAGGACAGTTAGGGACAGACAATGAGCAGTTCTTC
TRBJ1-6	15	NA	TRBV9	NA	CASNPSQKRNSPLHF	TGTGCCAGCAACCCCTCCCAGAAGAGGAATTCACCCCTCCACTTT
TRBJ2-2	13	NA	TRBV29-1	NA	CSVQQDNTGELFF	TGCAGCGTTCAACAGGACAACACCGGGGAGCTGTTTTTT
TRBJ2-7	16	once	TRBV5-1	TRBD1	CASSLSRGTGGGEQYF	TGCGCCAGCAGCCTATCCCGTGGGACAGGGGGCGGCGAGCAGTACTTC
TRBJ1-2	16	NA	TRBV10-3	TRBD1	CAISFGTGISNYGYTF	TGTGCCATCTCCTTTGGGACAGGTATATCTAACTATGGCTACACCTTC
TRBJ2-7	16	NA	TRBV27	TRBD2	CASSFSGGDHSYEQYF	TGTGCCAGTTCATTTAGCGGGGGGGATCACTCCTACGAGCAGTACTTC
TRBJ2-7	14	NA	TRBV18	TRBD1	CASSPPDREHEQYF	TGTGCCAGCTCACCACCCGACAGGGAGCACGAGCAGTACTTC
TRBJ2-1	16	NA	TRBV9	NA	CASSGSSGRVYNEQFF	TGTGCCAGCAGCGGATCCAGCGGGCGCGTCTACAATGAGCAGTTCTTC
TRBJ1-1	15	NA	TRBV30	NA	CAWTGFSNGNTEAFF	TGTGCCTGGACAGGCTTTTCGAATGGGAACACTGAAGCTTTCTTT
TRBJ1-1	14	once	TRBV9	NA	CASSVQNLNTEAFF	TGTGCCAGCAGCGTTCAGAATTTGAACACTGAAGCTTTCTTT
TRBJ1-4	14	few	TRBV2	TRBD1	CASVRGQLNEKLFF	TGTGCCAGCGTGAGGGGACAGCTGAATGAAAAACTGTTTTTT
TRBJ1-1	16	NA	TRBV11-2	NA	CASSLGRSGANTEAFF	TGTGCCAGCAGCTTAGGGAGGTCAGGGGCGAACACTGAAGCTTTCTTT
TRBJ2-2	15	NA	TRBV25-1	TRBD1	CASRGNRGFAGELFF	TGTGCCAGCAGGGGAAACAGGGGGTTCGCCGGGGAGCTGTTTTTT
TRBJ2-2	14	NA	TRBV7-2	NA	CASSYSVYTGELFF	TGTGCCAGCAGCTATAGCGTTTACACCGGGGAGCTGTTTTTT
TRBJ1-5	13	NA	TRBV5-1	NA	CASSLAGDQPQHF	TGCGCCAGCAGCTTGGCCGGGGATCAGCCCCAGCATTTT
TRBJ2-2	14	NA	TRBV5-6	NA	CASSFQGSTGELFF	TGTGCCAGCAGCTTCCAGGGGTCCACCGGGGAGCTGTTTTTT
TRBJ1-4	12	NA	TRBV9	NA	CASKGDNEKLFF	TGTGCCAGCAAGGGGGACAATGAAAAACTGTTTTTT
TRBJ2-1	18	NA	TRBV6-1	TRBD2	CASSERGGSSGGRGEQFF	TGTGCCAGCAGTGAAAGGGGCGGGTCTAGCGGGGGGCGAGGTGAGCAGTTCTTC
TRBJ2-1	17	NA	TRBV4-2	TRBD2	CASSRSGTSGNYNEQFF	TGTGCCAGCAGCCGATCCGGGACTAGCGGGAATTACAATGAGCAGTTCTTC
TRBJ1-2	16	NA	TRBV27	TRBD1	CASSLGPGQGHYGYTF	TGTGCCAGCAGTTTAGGACCGGGACAGGGACACTATGGCTACACCTTC
TRBJ2-5	12	NA	TRBV14	NA	CASSQVRETQYF	TGTGCCAGCAGCCAAGTGCGGGAGACCCAGTACTTC
TRBJ2-7	12	NA	TRBV29-1	TRBD1	CSVRQGLNEQYF	TGCAGCGTTAGACAGGGGTTGAACGAGCAGTACTTC
TRBJ1-2	12	NA	TRBV6-5	TRBD1	CASRAGGSGYTF	TGTGCCAGCAGAGCAGGGGGCAGTGGCTACACCTTC